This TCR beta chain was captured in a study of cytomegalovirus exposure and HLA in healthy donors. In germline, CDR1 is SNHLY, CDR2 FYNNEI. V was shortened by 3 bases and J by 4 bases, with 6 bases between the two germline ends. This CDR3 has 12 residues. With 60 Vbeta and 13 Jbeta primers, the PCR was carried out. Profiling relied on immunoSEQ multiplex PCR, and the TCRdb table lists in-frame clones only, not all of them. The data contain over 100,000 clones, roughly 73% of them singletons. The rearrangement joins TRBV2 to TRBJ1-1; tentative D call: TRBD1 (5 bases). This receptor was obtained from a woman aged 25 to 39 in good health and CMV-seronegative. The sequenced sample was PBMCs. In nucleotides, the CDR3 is TGTGCCAGCAGTGAGACAGTCACTGAAGCTTTCTTT. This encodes CASSETVTEAFF.